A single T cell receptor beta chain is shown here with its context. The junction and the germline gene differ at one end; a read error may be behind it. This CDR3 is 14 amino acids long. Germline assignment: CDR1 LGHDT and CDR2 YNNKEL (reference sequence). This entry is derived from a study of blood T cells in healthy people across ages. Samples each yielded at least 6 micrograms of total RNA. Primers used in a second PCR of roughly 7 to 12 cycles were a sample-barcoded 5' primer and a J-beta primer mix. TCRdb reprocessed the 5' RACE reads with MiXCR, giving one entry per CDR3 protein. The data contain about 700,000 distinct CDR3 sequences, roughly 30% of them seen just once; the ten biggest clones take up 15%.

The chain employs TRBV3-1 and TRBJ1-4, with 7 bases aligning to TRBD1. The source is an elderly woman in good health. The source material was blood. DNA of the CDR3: TGTGCCAGCGGCCATGCGACAGGGTGGGAAAAACTGTTTTTT. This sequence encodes CASGHATGWEKLFF. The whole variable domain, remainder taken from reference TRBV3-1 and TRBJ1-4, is DTAVSQTPKYLVTQMGNDKSIKCEQNLGHDTMYWYKQDSKKFLKIMFSYNNKELIINETVPNRFSPKSPDKAHLNLHINSLELGDSAVYFCASGHATGWEKLFFGSGTQLSVL.